The clone carrying this T cell receptor (beta chain) was seen a handful of times. Antigen unknown. The data derive from a study of human T cells and chemical hapten exposure. Time point of the sample: patch test 1, 2 weeks after DPC sensitization. As to treatment: therapeutic diphenylcyclopropenone sensitization with weekly scalp DPC. The study enrolled 18 to 70-year-old alopecia patients suitable for DPC. Whole-study results and caveats: Patch test score rose with PT1 expanded TCRs, significant at 8, 16, 32, not 4.

TCRdb reprocessed the RACE reads with MiXCR, giving one entry per CDR3 protein. The table lists more than 55,000 distinct CDR3 sequences, 9.8% of them singletons. The clonotype comes from a middle-aged woman with alopecia areata. Some clones in this sample may be carry-over from other donors' samples. This material consisted of whole blood, taken in connection with sensitization to the hapten diphenylcyclopropenone (DPC).

This chain's CDR3 is CTRKPVTGGGQYF. CDR3 coding DNA: TGCACCAGAAAGCCCGTGACAGGGGGAGGACAGTACTTC. The genes are TRBV1 and TRBJ2-7; the table's D call, TRBD1, has no DNA check behind it. TRBV1 is shown as a pseudogene. This CDR3 region has 13 residues.